These T cell receptor beta chains were read from a single sample in a study of neurological immune-mediated disorders. TCRdb reanalysed the 5' RACE reads using MiXCR and keeps one entry per CDR3 protein. The sample holds 69,000 or so distinct CDR3 sequences, about 5.1% seen once. The sample was PBMCs. Every receptor here comes from a woman in her sixties or seventies with multiple sclerosis. Both conserved end residues are part of each CDR3. A D gene is named only where the DNA matches it firmly.

v_gene	d_gene	j_gene	CDR3aa
TRBV7-9	TRBD1	TRBJ1-5	CASSDRTGGAEQPQHF
TRBV7-9	TRBD1	TRBJ2-7	CASSSGQGATNSYEQYF
TRBV25-1	.	TRBJ1-1	CASSRVGGNTEAFF
TRBV5-4	TRBD1	TRBJ1-1	CASSPDRGRGTEAFF
TRBV7-2	TRBD2	TRBJ2-1	CASSTLRTSGNEQFF
TRBV12-3/TRBV12-4	.	TRBJ2-3	CASSSSDTQYF
TRBV3-1	.	TRBJ2-1	CASSRVGDSEQFF
TRBV7-9	TRBD1	TRBJ2-7	CASSPQTGFYEQYF
TRBV20-1	TRBD1	TRBJ1-1	CSASRDRGAEAFF
TRBV20-1	TRBD2	TRBJ2-2	CSATLRGTSEYVTGELFF
TRBV20-1	.	TRBJ1-1	CSARGLFQTRSMNTEAFF
TRBV12-3/TRBV12-4	.	TRBJ2-5	CASSLSLSPGQETQYF
TRBV7-2	.	TRBJ1-1	CASSTQGRWNTEAFF
TRBV20-1	TRBD1	TRBJ1-2	CSAVGTGYGYTF
TRBV29-1	TRBD2	TRBJ2-1	CSAGLTSGSGNEQFF
TRBV5-1	.	TRBJ1-1	CASSTPSGSVAFF
TRBV5-5	.	TRBJ2-2	CASAAVNTGELFF
TRBV13	TRBD2	TRBJ2-3	CASSLKREGPDTQYF
TRBV7-9	TRBD2	TRBJ2-1	CASSSPLSSGSTYEQFF
TRBV27	TRBD1	TRBJ2-7	CASRGQGALSSYEQYF
TRBV20-1	TRBD2	TRBJ2-7	CSATQSGSRTDEQYF
TRBV7-9	.	TRBJ1-1	CASRRDIGTEAFF
TRBV4-1	.	TRBJ1-5	CASSPLTGNQPQHF
TRBV5-1	.	TRBJ2-7	CASSWGRQSYEQYF
TRBV25-1	.	TRBJ2-6	CASREGRGSGANVLTF
TRBV7-9	TRBD2	TRBJ2-3	CASSSAGSSTDTQYF
TRBV7-3	TRBD2	TRBJ2-2	CASSLSLSGGGTGELFF
TRBV6-5	TRBD2	TRBJ2-3	CASSYRGRTTDTQYF
TRBV7-2	TRBD1	TRBJ2-7	CASSPYGTGYEQYF
TRBV9	.	TRBJ2-2	CASSVEVTGELFF
TRBV20-1	.	TRBJ1-2	CSASSGYGYTF
TRBV7-9	.	TRBJ1-3	CASGFVGPGNTIYF
TRBV12-3/TRBV12-4	.	TRBJ1-1	CASSYRRGGEGAFF
TRBV5-1	TRBD2	TRBJ2-3	CASSLEGLAGDTQYF
TRBV3-1	TRBD2	TRBJ2-2	CASSHLAGGDTGELFF
TRBV29-1	TRBD1	TRBJ1-4	CSVGLNTGVGEKLFF
TRBV4-3	.	TRBJ2-1	CASSQGNNEQFF
TRBV12-3/TRBV12-4	.	TRBJ2-1	CASSSRQSYNEQFF
TRBV18	.	TRBJ2-3	CASSPPSGSTDTQYF
TRBV12-3/TRBV12-4	TRBD1	TRBJ1-1	CASSPGDRAVEAFF
TRBV7-6	TRBD1	TRBJ2-5	CASSLYGTGVGETQYF
TRBV20-1	TRBD2	TRBJ2-2	CSARDPGLAVTGELFF
TRBV20-1	.	TRBJ2-7	CSAYSFRNEQYF
TRBV20-1	.	TRBJ1-1	CSASDSLYTEAFF
TRBV18	TRBD1	TRBJ2-7	CASSPLSIGRDRRDYEQYF
TRBV5-1	.	TRBJ1-1	CASSLEVNTEAFF
TRBV5-1	.	TRBJ2-2	CASSLVRGRVTGELFF
TRBV29-1	.	TRBJ1-1	CSASDKYEAFF
TRBV7-9	TRBD1	TRBJ1-5	CASSWGTGSNQPQHF
TRBV7-9	.	TRBJ1-1	CASSPGGRGLNTEAFF
TRBV2	.	TRBJ1-5	CASRWQAEGQPQHF
TRBV7-2	.	TRBJ1-1	CASSLALGGTEAFF
TRBV18	TRBD1	TRBJ1-2	CASSVNSGRGLGYTF
TRBV20-1	TRBD1	TRBJ1-2	CSASQGTANYGYTF
TRBV12-3/TRBV12-4	.	TRBJ2-3	CASSITDTQYF